This T cell receptor beta chain was profiled in a study of cytomegalovirus exposure and HLA in healthy donors (TCRdb year 2017). Background for the entire study: In an earlier analysis of 450 to 750 of the donors, approximately 260 Gb of sequence data and 90 million to 130 million unique TCR beta sequences from 180 million or so T cells were reported. An early release that covered more than 550 HLA-typed donors contained approximately 320 gigabases of sequencing data and 75 million to 100 million unique TCR sequences. Of the roughly 410 genotyped donors, 81% were placed in the genetic ancestry cluster associated with self-reported Caucasian donors. The aim of the study was to test whether cataloging public T cell receptors could identify signatures of past pathogen exposure. The study profiled the T cell repertoires of about 720 subjects by immunosequencing and related them to cytomegalovirus serostatus. Besides the first cohort of roughly 700 subjects, a separate validation cohort made up of 120 different subjects was used. To predict cytomegalovirus infection status, the study combined high-throughput TCR immunosequencing, statistical association of individual TCRs with disease status, and machine learning. A later analysis re-examined previously published TCR beta repertoires from 600 to 700 donors and added high-resolution HLA genotyping to investigate patterns of TCR occurrence. In the later analysis, no new phenotypic data were used to find candidate immune exposures; instead, reliance was placed on TCR beta sequences and their occurrence across donors. An earlier analysis of roughly 580 of the donors used high-throughput TCR beta sequencing to judge whether each TCR beta V gene segment behaved as functional or pseudogenic. Donor age, sex, ethnicity and CMV serostatus were collected together with the repertoire data. Genome-wide SNP genotypes for about three fifths of the 666 donors were used in a later genetic analysis, which treated that subset as a discovery cohort. Every discovery cohort repertoire had been produced on one sequencing platform. Class I and class II HLA loci were covered by the typing at four-digit resolution. The number of typed donors differed by locus: roughly 620-630 for A, B, C, DRB1 and DQB1; some 500 for DQA1; roughly 600 for DPA1; and some 450 for DPB1. Roughly five DR-DQ haplotypes were treated as single units for association and clustering because of strong linkage in the cohort. Among around 400 genotyped donors of the cohort, an average of about 240,000 unique TCR beta nucleotide sequences was sequenced per donor, of which about 18% were non-productive. Study-wide conclusions, independent of this receptor: It was suggested by the authors that the approach could potentially be generalized to other disease states and immunological phenotypes. In an earlier analysis of about 600 of the donors, most TCR beta V segments appeared in productive rearrangements about 87% or about 30% of the time, broadly matching IMGT annotations. When HLA alleles, especially DR and DQ, strongly co-occurred, TCR associations were difficult to assign to individual alleles. Because counts were too low, seventeen rarely observed V segments, including chromosome 9 orphons, were excluded from the earlier analysis of 587 of the donors. Compared with the approximately 700-donor mean, donors in an Asian-associated ancestry cluster had fewer N-insertions in productive TCRs, according to a later genetic analysis. In this cohort, only TCR beta chains were sequenced, and detectable features were limited by the absence of alpha or paired-chain data. CMV serostatus was the only immune exposure information available for the cohort. While some public TCRs were present in many individuals, most TCR sequences turned up only very rarely across donors. Correlated functional status among segregating V segments might reflect linkage disequilibrium, but an unknown experimental factor could not be ruled out. Specific HLA alleles were associated with 15,000 to 20,000 TCR beta sequences at a false discovery rate of 0.05 in a later analysis. According to a later analysis, TCR association rates differed among HLA loci, with DRB1 alleles showing the most associated TCRs and HLA-C alleles showing the fewest. A cluster of highly shared sequence variants was judged likely to represent a technical artifact of the sequencing pipeline. The classifier was reported to diagnose cytomegalovirus status with high specificity and sensitivity in both the original and validation cohorts. A further reported finding was that TCR beta sequences accurately predicted the HLA-A and HLA-B alleles for most subjects in the first cohort. Three of the identified cytomegalovirus-associated TCR beta chains were confirmed in vitro to be specific for cytomegalovirus antigens. In a later analysis, HLA-associated TCR beta chains were found to be more clonally expanded and to have lower generation probabilities than equally common non-associated chains. In the study, some 180 TCR beta chains were listed as associated with cytomegalovirus. Because the 87-base-pair reads could not distinguish some IMGT-functional V segments, including TRBV6-2 and TRBV6-3, those segments were excluded. Presence/absence analyses assumed roughly uniform sequencing depth across donors, an assumption that may not hold. Because some donors lacked HLA typing at each locus, the association tests relied only on the typed subset. According to a later analysis, most CMV-associated TCR beta chains appeared to be HLA-restricted, and the HLA associations seemed to be driven largely by CMV exposure. An association between a missense DCLRE1C variant and V-gene and J-gene trimming of TCR beta chains was found in a later genetic analysis and replicated in an independent cohort. Several of the top co-occurrence clusters appeared to be linked to parvovirus B19, influenza, CMV and Epstein-Barr virus, according to a later analysis.

In total, 500 to 700 healthy bone marrow donors made up the cohort. At the time of sampling, all cohort members were nominally healthy, though unrecorded immune exposures were likely present. The donor was CMV seronegative and was included in the group of about 350 seronegative cohort members. Each donor provided a peripheral blood sample, and peripheral blood mononuclear cells were used for TCR beta sequencing. Genomic DNA was extracted from the blood cell samples with the Qiagen DNeasy Blood Extraction Kit. On this clone: This receptor's antigen is unknown. Per-base qualities were not stored, and no clone one base away is much larger.

The method behind the library was the immunoSEQ multiplex PCR assay. The multiplex PCR relied on a mix of 60 forward primers for TCR Vbeta segments and 13 reverse primers for TCR Jbeta segments. Amplification of the CDR3 region of rearranged TCR beta genes was performed with a multiplex PCR assay on genomic DNA. The amplified TCR beta libraries were sequenced on the Illumina HiSeq System as 87-base-pair reads. The source study handled its data this way. A later analysis counted tens of millions of unique TCR beta chains across the 550 to 700 repertoires, and 9 million to 14 million of these chains were shared by at least two donors. Raw reads were error-corrected and collapsed into unique sequences with a nearest-neighbor algorithm that merged closely related sequences to remove PCR and sequencing errors. CDR3 sequences were aligned to IMGT reference sequences to assign V, D and J gene segments. For a sequence to be retained, a match of at least six nucleotides to both a V gene segment and a J gene segment was required. A rearrangement counted as productive if the CDR3 had no stop codons and remained in frame with V and J, and every other rearrangement counted as non-productive. Following IMGT convention, CDR3 was defined as the stretch from the second conserved V-encoded cysteine to the conserved J-encoded phenylalanine. The earlier analysis of about 570 of the donors excluded any sequence lacking an unambiguous match to a single V gene segment. In an earlier analysis of some 590 of the donors, a V segment was called functional when productive rearrangements were above 56.7%, and segregating when the standard deviation between donors exceeded 5%. A statistical classification framework was built for diagnosing cytomegalovirus status from the catalog of TCR beta chain sequences. V and J gene assignment, in a later analysis, came from comparing TCR nucleotide sequences with IMGT/GENE-DB human TR gene sequences. Using the TCRdist pipeline, a later analysis assigned CDR3 sequences along with most-parsimonious VDJ recombination scenarios. A later analysis defined each TCR beta chain by its CDR3 amino acid sequence plus V-gene family, and excluded reads lacking a unique V-gene family. As a way to deal with suspected cross-contamination and a sequencing artifact, a later analysis dropped 640 or so nucleotide sequences that were highly shared and had low generation probability. A later analysis calculated a clonal expansion index for each public chain from normalized within-repertoire ranks of inferred template counts. In a later analysis, generation probabilities were computed using a VDJ recombination model fitted to out-of-frame rearrangements, and the results were checked against IGoR. Hypergeometric tests were used in a later analysis to score TCR-TCR, TCR-HLA and TCR-CMV co-occurrence, with a repertoire-size bias correction applied to the TCR pairs. A later analysis estimated false discovery rates by permuting HLA or CMV assignments 20 times. In a later analysis, co-occurring TCRs were grouped using DBSCAN, and TCRdist sequence similarity was added for clustering within HLA-allele-positive subsets. For co-occurrence clustering, repertoires with fewer than 30,000 or more than 120,000 public chains were excluded, along with about five repertoires with anomalous nucleotide sharing. This immuneACCESS table, as held by TCRdb, lists in-frame sequences with V and J called but not all clones. Of the missing ones, under half trace to an unresolved V gene in checked studies; the others have no known cause. The DNA gave D and trimming, while V, J and clone size come from that table. A total of over 20,000 clones appear in this sample, roughly three quarters of them only once. About 4.2% of the sample lies in the top ten.

CDR1 and CDR2, looked up from the germline V gene, are LGHNA and YNFKEQ. The CDR3 numbers 16 residues from cysteine through phenylalanine. Of the read, only the CDR3 DNA is kept; its 48 bases are in frame from base 1. V loses 4 bases at its end and J loses 4 bases; junction bases beyond the gene matches: 9. The sequencing input was PBMCs. The chain is assembled from TRBV4-2 and TRBJ2-3, and 9 junctional nucleotides match TRBD2. This receptor was identified in a male donor in good health and CMV-seronegative. The CDR3 region reads CASSPSGGGASDTQYF. The nucleotide sequence is given as TGTGCCAGCAGCCCATCCGGCGGGGGGGCGTCAGATACGCAGTATTTT.